These T cell receptor beta chains were read from a single sample in a study of blood T cells in healthy people across ages. Via MiXCR, TCRdb re-called the 5' RACE reads, giving one row per CDR3 protein. The sample has over 1,200,000 distinct CDR3 sequences; approximately 59% are singletons. The sample comprised blood. These receptors came from a man younger than 30 in good health. Each CDR3 is given with its conserved first and last residue. D genes are given only for firm matches. Only some rows state a clone size, as once, few, many or a class for expanded clones.

cdr3_aa	cdr3_nt	j_call	clone_size	v_call	d_call
CASSPRDRGLQIGHEQYF	TGTGCCAGCAGCCCTAGGGACAGAGGACTCCAAATCGGTCACGAGCAGTACTTC	TRBJ2-7	NA	TRBV2	TRBD1
CSARASGRTWTYEQYF	TGCAGTGCTAGAGCCTCCGGGAGGACTTGGACCTACGAGCAGTACTTC	TRBJ2-7	NA	TRBV20-1	TRBD2
CASTGLDDQETQYF	TGTGCCAGCACGGGACTGGACGACCAAGAGACCCAGTACTTC	TRBJ2-5	once	TRBV14	NA
CASSLREALLNSPLHF	TGTGCCAGCAGCTTACGGGAGGCTCTGCTGAATTCACCCCTCCACTTT	TRBJ1-6	NA	TRBV11-2	NA
CASSQEASGVGGEQYF	TGCGCCAGCAGCCAAGAGGCTAGCGGGGTTGGGGGCGAGCAGTACTTC	TRBJ2-7	few	TRBV4-3	TRBD2
CSASKFQGDSYEQYF	TGCAGTGCTAGCAAGTTCCAGGGGGACTCCTACGAGCAGTACTTC	TRBJ2-7	NA	TRBV20-1	TRBD1
CASSSGRSAFF	TGTGCCAGCAGTTCAGGGCGTTCAGCTTTCTTT	TRBJ1-1	NA	TRBV12-3/TRBV12-4	NA
CASLEIAGGPQETQYF	TGTGCCAGCTTAGAGATAGCGGGGGGGCCCCAAGAGACCCAGTACTTC	TRBJ2-5	NA	TRBV11-2	TRBD2
CASSQGSAGYNEQFF	TGTGCCAGCAGCCAAGGTTCAGCGGGGTACAATGAGCAGTTCTTC	TRBJ2-1	NA	TRBV3-1	TRBD2
CASSLWVSYNEQYF	TGTGCCAGCAGTTTGTGGGTCTCCTACAATGAGCAGTACTTC	TRBJ2-7	NA	TRBV28	NA
CASSWTPGANVLTF	TGTGCCAGCAGTTGGACCCCTGGGGCCAACGTCCTGACTTTC	TRBJ2-6	NA	TRBV6-2/TRBV6-3	NA
CASSLEEAGGTKNIQYF	TGTGCCAGCAGCTTAGAAGAAGCGGGAGGGACCAAAAACATTCAGTACTTC	TRBJ2-4	NA	TRBV7-9	TRBD2
CAISESGPGVNEKLFF	TGTGCCATCAGTGAGTCGGGCCCAGGGGTCAATGAAAAACTGTTTTTT	TRBJ1-4	few	TRBV10-3	NA
CSVFLRGANTEAFF	TGCAGCGTTTTTCTCAGGGGTGCGAACACTGAAGCTTTCTTT	TRBJ1-1	NA	TRBV29-1	NA
CASSLSKADTQYF	TGCGCCAGCAGCCTATCCAAGGCAGATACGCAGTATTTT	TRBJ2-3	few	TRBV4-1	NA
CANSSDRHNEQFF	TGTGCCAACAGCTCGGACCGACACAATGAGCAGTTCTTC	TRBJ2-1	NA	TRBV7-2	NA
CASSAAGGVTEAFF	TGTGCCAGCAGTGCCGCAGGGGGAGTCACTGAAGCTTTCTTT	TRBJ1-1	few	TRBV6-4	TRBD1